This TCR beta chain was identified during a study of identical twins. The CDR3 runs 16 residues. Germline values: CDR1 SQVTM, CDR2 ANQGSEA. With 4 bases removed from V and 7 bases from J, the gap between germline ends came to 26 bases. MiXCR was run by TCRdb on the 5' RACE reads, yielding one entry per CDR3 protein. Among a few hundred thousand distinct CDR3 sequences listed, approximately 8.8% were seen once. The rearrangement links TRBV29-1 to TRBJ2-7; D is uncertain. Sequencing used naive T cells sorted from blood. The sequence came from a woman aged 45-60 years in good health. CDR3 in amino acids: CSVVVRPRKGWGEQYF. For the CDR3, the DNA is TGCAGCGTTGTGGTCCGGCCCCGTAAGGGTTGGGGTGAGCAGTACTTC.